Reported below is one TCR beta chain. Antigen unknown. The CDR3 extends over 12 amino acids. V lost 5 bases and J 4 bases, leaving 9 bases between the germline ends. Germline V gene data show CDR1 as SGHVS and CDR2 as FNYEAQ. These data come from a study of beta chain features in type 1 diabetes. The study's findings and limits: For patients, the naive, central memory and Treg TCRB repertoires appeared more alike than for healthy donors. Moderate yet significant TCRB CDR3 shortening was seen in Type 1 diabetes patients in all four CD4+ subsets.

Sorting of CD4+ naive, central memory, regulatory and stem cell-like memory cells was performed via CD45RO/CCR7/CD25/CD127/CD95/CD27. Investigators reverse transcribed all isolated RNA, so they sequenced expressed TCRB transcripts. Here immunoSEQ multiplex PCR was the method, and the copy in TCRdb shows in-frame clones only, minus some. The profile shows 600,000 to 750,000 clones, around 12% of them singletons. This sequence was found in a man younger than 40 with type 1 diabetes. The chain couples TRBV7-6 to TRBJ2-7; D gene uncertain. Sequencing input: naive CD4+ T cells from blood. The CDR3 DNA is TGTGCCAGCAGCCTCAGCGATTACGAGCAGTACTTC. Translating gives CASSLSDYEQYF.